Each of the 25 T cell receptor beta chains below was sequenced from the same sample in a study of technical replicates of blood from a handful of donors. The method was immunoSEQ multiplex PCR; TCRdb's version includes in-frame clones alone and lacks a portion of them. Of over 70,000 clones detected, 96% appear once; the ten largest clones hold 0.2%. The specimen was T cells isolated from PBMCs. These TCRs come from a human donor in good health.

The CDR3 protein is CASSLEGVTEQYF. CDR3 in DNA: TGTGCCAGCAGCTTAGAGGGGGTAACCGAGCAGTACTTC. The chain uses TRBV7-8 and TRBJ2-7; D is possibly TRBD1 (6 bases). V shed 1 base and J shed 6 bases, with 10 bases lying between them. The CDR3 is made up of 13 amino acids. Germline V gene data show CDR1 as SGHVS and CDR2 as FQNEAQ.

The V gene is TRBV4-2, the J gene TRBJ2-7; TRBD2 matches 7 bases. Per germline, CDR1 LGHNA and CDR2 YNFKEQ. The CDR3 contains 16 residues. V shed 3 bases and J 2 bases; nucleotides not matched to a gene: 10. The CDR3 spells CASSQTLAGATYEQYF. CDR3 DNA sequence: TGTGCCAGCAGCCAGACATTAGCGGGTGCGACCTACGAGCAGTACTTC.

V is TRBV29-1 and J is TRBJ1-1; no firm D call. The germline V gene has CDR1 SQVTM and CDR2 ANQGSEA. This CDR3 spans 13 amino acids. The V end lost 3 bases, the J end lost 1 base, and 9 bases lay between the germline ends. The CDR3 sequence is CSVDNRANTEAFF. CDR3 nucleotides: TGCAGCGTTGATAACAGAGCGAACACTGAAGCTTTCTTT.

The rearrangement joins TRBV7-6 to TRBJ2-7; D is possibly TRBD1 (7 bases). The germline V and J ends were trimmed by 3 bases and 3 bases, with 15 bases remaining between them. CDR3 length: 15 residues. The V gene's germline CDR1 is SGHVS and CDR2 FNYEAQ. The CDR3 DNA reads as TGTGCCAGCAGCTTGAGGGGTCAGGGGGGCTACGAGCAGTACTTC. Protein: CASSLRGQGGYEQYF.

The J gene is TRBJ2-4, the V gene TRBV28, with a tentative D call TRBD1 (5 bases). This CDR3 spans 17 amino acids. The germline V gene encodes CDR1 MDHEN and CDR2 SYDVKM. Trimming pared 1 base from V and 8 bases from J, leaving 21 bases between. Written as DNA, the CDR3 is TGTGCCAGCAGTTTATTTTGGTTAAGGGGTCGGAGAGACATTCAGTACTTC. This sequence encodes CASSLFWLRGRRDIQYF.

The chain links TRBV15 to TRBJ1-1; the match to TRBD1 covers 7 bases. Germline loops: CDR1 LNHNV, CDR2 YYDKDF (reference sequence). The CDR3 spans 14 residues. J gave up 4 bases and V 9 bases, and 11 bases lay outside the gene matches. CDR3 coding DNA: TGTGCCACTAAGAGGGGGCAGGGGGGCACTGAAGCTTTCTTT. It encodes CATKRGQGGTEAFF.

The chain couples TRBV4-1 to TRBJ1-4; 8 bases align to TRBD1. CDR3 size: 20 residues. Germline loops: CDR1 MGHRA, CDR2 YSYEKL. J lost 2 bases, V lost 4 bases, and 18 bases had no gene match. Written as DNA, the CDR3 is TGCGCCAGCAGCCTACAAAATGGACAGGGACTATTTCCGACTAATGAAAAACTGTTTTTT. Amino acids: CASSLQNGQGLFPTNEKLFF.

The V gene is TRBV7-8, the J gene TRBJ2-7; TRBD2 is a possible D gene (6 bases). This CDR3 has 15 amino acids. CDR1 is SGHVS, CDR2 FQNEAQ, per germline. The V gene lost 6 bases and the J gene lost 0 bases, with 15 bases spanning the gap. This chain's CDR3 is CASRPPGLNSYEQYF. The CDR3 bases are TGTGCCAGCAGACCCCCGGGACTCAACTCCTACGAGCAGTACTTC.

The rearrangement uses TRBV6-5 and TRBJ1-2; 7 nucleotides match TRBD1. Germline CDR1 MNHEY, CDR2 SVGAGI. The CDR3 is made up of 15 amino acids. The V and J ends lost 6 bases and 6 bases, in that order; junction bases with no gene match: 13. The CDR3 DNA follows: TGTGCCAGCAGATCGCTTGACAGGGAAGAGGATGGCTACACCTTC. Encoded protein: CASRSLDREEDGYTF.

The chain employs TRBV10-1 and TRBJ2-5; D not certain. The V and J ends lost 0 bases and 1 base respectively, with 12 bases between them. The CDR3 has 16 amino acids. The germline CDR1 and CDR2 sequences are WNHNN and SYGVQD (reference sequence). CDR3 residues: CASSESSMRAQETQYF. CDR3 nucleotides: TGCGCCAGCAGTGAGTCGTCCATGCGCGCCCAAGAGACCCAGTACTTC.

This clone came up once. The V and J genes are TRBV11-2 and TRBJ1-2, with 9 bases lining up with TRBD1. This CDR3 is built from 13 residues. Germline CDR1 SGHAT, CDR2 FQNNGV. Unmatched junction bases numbered 9, after V lost 8 bases and J lost 8 bases. The CDR3 bases are TGTGCCAGCGATACCGGGACAGGGTGGGGCTACACCTTC. It codes for CASDTGTGWGYTF.

The chain joins TRBV19 to TRBJ2-3; D is possibly TRBD1 (6 bases). The CDR3 is made up of 14 amino acids. The V gene lost 7 bases and the J gene lost 2 bases, with 13 bases spanning the gap. Germline V CDR1 and CDR2: LNHDA, SQIVND (reference sequence). CDR3 DNA: TGTGCCAGTAAACGGGACATTAACACAGATACGCAGTATTTT. As protein: CASKRDINTDTQYF.

This chain links TRBV6-1 with TRBJ2-7, with D possibly matching TRBD2 (5 bases). Germline CDR1 and CDR2: MNHNS and SASEGT. V lost 4 bases, J lost 0 bases, and 19 bases lay in between. The CDR3 extends over 17 amino acids. CDR3 in DNA: TGTGCCAGCAGTGTCCCTCCCTCGGGCGACTACTCCTACGAGCAGTACTTC. Translating it yields CASSVPPSGDYSYEQYF.

V gene TRBV7-6 combines with J gene TRBJ2-5, with 7 bases lining up with TRBD1. In germline, CDR1 is SGHVS, CDR2 FNYEAQ. The CDR3 sequence is 18 residues long. With V trimmed by 5 bases and J by 4 bases, 19 bases remained unmatched. This CDR3 is CASSQTGSRGPLLETQYF. The CDR3 DNA reads TGTGCCAGCAGCCAGACAGGGTCAAGGGGACCATTATTAGAGACCCAGTACTTC.

The chain employs TRBV5-1 and TRBJ2-7, with a tentative D call TRBD2 (5 bases). Germline CDR1 SGHRS, CDR2 YFSETQ. This CDR3 comprises 18 residues. V was pared by 4 bases and J by 0 bases, with 23 bases between. This CDR3 reads CASSPAGSGNPTSYEQYF. CDR3 in DNA: TGCGCCAGCAGCCCCGCCGGGTCGGGGAATCCTACCTCCTACGAGCAGTACTTC. The full variable domain, completed using reference TRBV5-1 and TRBJ2-7, is KAGVTQTPRYLIKTRGQQVTLSCSPISGHRSVSWYQQTPGQGLQFLFEYFSETQRNKGNFPGRFSGRQFSNSRSEMNVSTLELGDSALYLCASSPAGSGNPTSYEQYFGPGTRLTVT.

The J gene is TRBJ1-2, the V gene TRBV6-6, with D uncertain. The CDR3 is made up of 13 amino acids. The germline V and J ends were trimmed by 2 bases and 8 bases, with 12 bases remaining between them. CDR1 MNHNY and CDR2 SVGAGI come from the germline V gene (reference sequence). The CDR3 bases are TGTGCCAGCAGTTACCATCGGTCTCGGGGCTACACCTTC. It encodes CASSYHRSRGYTF.

The chain is built from TRBV2 and TRBJ2-1, with 7 bases aligning to TRBD1. This CDR3 spans 18 amino acids. The germline V gene encodes CDR1 SNHLY and CDR2 FYNNEI. The V gene end was trimmed by 5 bases and the J gene end by 1 base; junction bases not matched to a gene: 14. CDR3 amino acids: CASSRTNIQGVSYNEQFF. Written as DNA, the CDR3 is TGTGCCAGCAGTCGTACTAATATCCAGGGGGTATCCTACAATGAGCAGTTCTTC.

This sequence joins TRBV18 and TRBJ2-2, with 7 bases matching TRBD1. Germline assignment: CDR1 KGHSH and CDR2 LQKENI. J was trimmed by 6 bases and V by 8 bases; bases with no gene match: 3. The CDR3 is made up of 12 amino acids. The CDR3 DNA reads TGTGCCAGCCTCCAGGGGGCCGGGGAGCTGTTTTTT. Its translation: CASLQGAGELFF.

The chain joins TRBV28 to TRBJ1-2, with TRBD1 identical over 8 bases. Germline V gene lookup returns CDR1 MDHEN and CDR2 SYDVKM. With 5 bases clipped from V and 2 bases from J, the junction kept 1 base outside the gene matches. The CDR3 covers 13 residues. The CDR3 DNA reads TGTGCCAGCAGTCGACAGGGGAACTATGGCTACACCTTC. Protein: CASSRQGNYGYTF.

The chain joins TRBV6-1 to TRBJ2-7, with D tentatively TRBD2 (7 bases). Germline loops: CDR1 MNHNS, CDR2 SASEGT. V lost 8 bases to trimming and J lost 4 bases, with 18 bases between them. This CDR3 has 14 residues. The CDR3 DNA is TGTGCCAGCGCGGGGGCAGGGGCATTATACGAGCAGTACTTC. Its protein product is CASAGAGALYEQYF.

The CDR3 here is CASSLERDTDTQYF. The CDR3 nucleotides read TGTGCCAGCAGCTTGGAACGGGACACAGATACGCAGTATTTT. V gene TRBV5-4 combines with J gene TRBJ2-3; D may be TRBD2 (5 bases). This CDR3 comprises 14 residues. Germline CDR1 is SGHNT and CDR2 is YYREEE (reference sequence). With 0 bases removed from V and 2 bases from J, the gap between germline ends came to 7 bases.

This clone was detected a few times. This sequence joins TRBV4-1 and TRBJ1-6, with TRBD1 identical over 10 bases. Trimming cost V 5 bases and J 10 bases; bases outside gene matches: 11. Germline-derived CDR1 and CDR2 are MGHRA and YSYEKL. This CDR3 comprises 16 residues. CDR3 DNA sequence: TGCGCCAGCAGCTCGAACCCGGGACAGGGGTGGTCACCCCTCCACTTT. Its protein product is CASSSNPGQGWSPLHF.

The genes are TRBV30 and TRBJ1-2; possible D gene TRBD1, 5 bases. The germline V gene has CDR1 GTSNPN and CDR2 SVGIG (reference sequence). With 5 bases removed from V and 2 bases from J, the gap between germline ends came to 6 bases. The CDR3 extends over 11 amino acids. The CDR3, as DNA: TGTGCCTGGGGACAAAACTATGGCTACACCTTC. This translates into CAWGQNYGYTF.

The gene calls are TRBV5-1 and TRBJ2-6; 8 bases map to TRBD1. There are 19 residues in the CDR3. V lost 6 bases and J lost 0; bases outside the gene matches: 14. Germline V gene lookup returns CDR1 SGHRS and CDR2 YFSETQ. The CDR3 region is CASKGGSRTGNSGANVLTF. For the CDR3, the DNA is TGCGCCAGCAAAGGGGGTTCGAGGACAGGGAACTCTGGGGCCAACGTCCTGACTTTC.

This chain links TRBV5-1 with TRBJ2-7, with TRBD2 identical over 9 bases. The length of the CDR3 is 17 residues. V lost 0 bases and J lost 6; bases outside the gene matches: 13. Germline CDR1 and CDR2: SGHRS and YFSETQ. The CDR3 reads CASSLDIGSSGSREQYF. DNA for the CDR3: TGCGCCAGCAGCTTGGATATTGGGAGTAGCGGGAGTCGCGAGCAGTACTTC.